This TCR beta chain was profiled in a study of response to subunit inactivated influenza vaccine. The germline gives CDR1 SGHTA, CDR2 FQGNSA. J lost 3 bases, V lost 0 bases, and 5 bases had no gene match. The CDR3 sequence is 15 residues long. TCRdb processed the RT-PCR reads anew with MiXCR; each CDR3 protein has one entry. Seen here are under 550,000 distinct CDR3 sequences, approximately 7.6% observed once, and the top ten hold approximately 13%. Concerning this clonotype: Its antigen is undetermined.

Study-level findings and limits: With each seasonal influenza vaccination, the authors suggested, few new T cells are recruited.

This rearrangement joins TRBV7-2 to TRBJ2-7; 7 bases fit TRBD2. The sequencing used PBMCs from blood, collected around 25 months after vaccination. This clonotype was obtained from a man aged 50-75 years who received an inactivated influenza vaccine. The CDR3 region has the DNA TGTGCCAGCAGCTTAGCCGGGGGGACGGGCTACGAGCAGTACTTC. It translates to CASSLAGGTGYEQYF.